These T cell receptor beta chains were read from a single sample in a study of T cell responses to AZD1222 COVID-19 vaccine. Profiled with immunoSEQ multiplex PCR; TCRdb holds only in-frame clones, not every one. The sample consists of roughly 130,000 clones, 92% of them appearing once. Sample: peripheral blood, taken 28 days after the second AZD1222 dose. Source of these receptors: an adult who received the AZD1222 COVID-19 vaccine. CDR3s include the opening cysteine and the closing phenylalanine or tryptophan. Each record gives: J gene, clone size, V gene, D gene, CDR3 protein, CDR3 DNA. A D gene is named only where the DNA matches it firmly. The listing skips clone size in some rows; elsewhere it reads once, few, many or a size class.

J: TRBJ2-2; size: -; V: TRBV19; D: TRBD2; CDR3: CASSIKLAGYTGELFF; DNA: TGTGCCAGTAGTATAAAACTAGCGGGGTACACCGGGGAGCTGTTTTTT
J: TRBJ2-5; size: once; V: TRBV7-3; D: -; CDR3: CASSLAGAHQETQYF; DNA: TGTGCCAGCAGCCTTGCGGGGGCCCACCAAGAGACCCAGTACTTC
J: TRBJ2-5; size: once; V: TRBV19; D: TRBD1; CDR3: CASSRTGGQETQYF; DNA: TGTGCCAGTAGTCGGACAGGGGGCCAAGAGACCCAGTACTTC
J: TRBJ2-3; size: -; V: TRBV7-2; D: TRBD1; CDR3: CASSNMGQSTDTQYF; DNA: TGTGCCAGCAGCAACATGGGACAGAGCACAGATACGCAGTATTTT
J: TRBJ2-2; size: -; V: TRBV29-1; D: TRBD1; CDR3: CSVVGGGGELFF; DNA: TGCAGCGTTGTAGGGGGCGGCGGGGAGCTGTTTTTT
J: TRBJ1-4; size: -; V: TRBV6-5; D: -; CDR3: CASRRGGTNEKLFF; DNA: TGTGCCAGCCGGCGGGGAGGCACTAATGAAAAACTGTTTTTT
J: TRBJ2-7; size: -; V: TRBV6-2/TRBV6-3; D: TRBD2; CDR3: CASSYRETSGRASEQYF; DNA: TGTGCCAGCAGTTATCGCGAGACTAGCGGGAGGGCCTCCGAGCAGTACTTC
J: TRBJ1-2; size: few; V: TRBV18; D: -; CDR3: CASSKGGKNYGYTF; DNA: TGTGCCAGCTCAAAAGGGGGGAAAAACTATGGCTACACCTTC
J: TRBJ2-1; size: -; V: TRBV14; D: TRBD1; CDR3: CASSRDRGRNEQFF; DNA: TGTGCCAGCAGCCGGGACAGGGGGCGCAATGAGCAGTTCTTC
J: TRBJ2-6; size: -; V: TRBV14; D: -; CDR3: CASSPLKGSGANVLTF; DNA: TGTGCCAGCAGCCCCCTCAAGGGATCGGGGGCCAACGTCCTGACTTTC
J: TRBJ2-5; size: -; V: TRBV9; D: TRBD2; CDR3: CASSRTSGGAETQYF; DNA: TGTGCCAGCAGCCGGACTAGCGGGGGGGCGGAGACCCAGTACTTC
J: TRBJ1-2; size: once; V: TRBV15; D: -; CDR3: CATSRLNLGYTF; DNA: TGTGCCACCAGCAGGCTGAATCTAGGCTACACCTTC
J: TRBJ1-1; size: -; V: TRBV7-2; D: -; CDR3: CASSLSSGLAEAFF; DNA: TGTGCCAGCAGCTTAAGTTCCGGACTCGCTGAAGCTTTCTTT
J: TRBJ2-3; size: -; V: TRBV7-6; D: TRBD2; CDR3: CASSFSGGAGDTQYF; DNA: TGTGCCAGCAGCTTTAGCGGGGGGGCGGGAGATACGCAGTATTTT
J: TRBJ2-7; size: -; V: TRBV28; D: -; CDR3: CASSPTGAGAYEQYF; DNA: TGTGCCAGCAGTCCCACAGGGGCGGGAGCCTACGAGCAGTACTTC
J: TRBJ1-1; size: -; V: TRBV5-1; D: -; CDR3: CASSLTVMNTEAFF; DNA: TGCGCCAGCAGCCTGACAGTCATGAACACTGAAGCTTTCTTT
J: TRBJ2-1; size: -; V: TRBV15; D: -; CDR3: CATSRDRGQGLGEQFF; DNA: TGTGCCACCAGCAGAGATAGAGGGCAGGGCTTGGGTGAGCAGTTCTTC
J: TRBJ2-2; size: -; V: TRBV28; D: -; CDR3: CASSFINRARSTGELFF; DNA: TGTGCCAGCAGTTTCATCAATCGGGCTAGGTCCACCGGGGAGCTGTTTTTT
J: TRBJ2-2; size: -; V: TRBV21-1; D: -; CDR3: CASSKDGSAAGELFF; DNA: TGTGCCAGCAGCAAAGACGGCAGCGCGGCCGGGGAGCTGTTTTTT
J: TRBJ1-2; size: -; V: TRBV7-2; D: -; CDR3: CASSSHGEGGYTF; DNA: TGTGCCAGCAGCTCACACGGGGAGGGAGGCTACACCTTC
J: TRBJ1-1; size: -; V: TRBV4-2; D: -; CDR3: CASSQGPGSYTEAFF; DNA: TGTGCCAGCAGCCAAGGCCCGGGTTCCTACACTGAAGCTTTCTTT
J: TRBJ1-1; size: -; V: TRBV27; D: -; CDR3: CASSLRDGNTEAFF; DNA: TGTGCCAGCAGTCTCCGGGACGGGAACACTGAAGCTTTCTTT
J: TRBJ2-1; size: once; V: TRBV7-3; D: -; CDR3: CASSSAVGSYNEQFF; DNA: TGTGCCAGCAGCTCAGCGGTAGGCTCCTACAATGAGCAGTTCTTC
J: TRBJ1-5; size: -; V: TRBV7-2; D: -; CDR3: CASSRRNNQPQHF; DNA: TGTGCCAGCAGCCGACGGAACAATCAGCCCCAGCATTTT
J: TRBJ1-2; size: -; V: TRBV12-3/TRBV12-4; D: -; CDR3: CASSPRGGEGYTF; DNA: TGTGCCAGCAGTCCACGGGGGGGCGAGGGCTACACCTTC
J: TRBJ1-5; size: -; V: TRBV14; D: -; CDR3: CASSQGLGQPQHF; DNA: TGTGCCAGCAGCCAAGGTCTAGGTCAGCCCCAGCATTTT
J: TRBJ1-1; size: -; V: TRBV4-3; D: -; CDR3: CASSQDLSPGTEAFF; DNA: TGCGCCAGCAGCCAAGATTTGTCCCCTGGAACTGAAGCTTTCTTT
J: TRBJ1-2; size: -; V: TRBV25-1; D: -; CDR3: CASTETAGGYTF; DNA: TGTGCCAGCACCGAGACAGCGGGTGGCTACACCTTC
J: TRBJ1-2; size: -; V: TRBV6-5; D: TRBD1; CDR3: CASSDGTANYGYTF; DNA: TGTGCCAGCAGCGACGGGACAGCTAACTATGGCTACACCTTC
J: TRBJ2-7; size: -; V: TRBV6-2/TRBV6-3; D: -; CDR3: CASSYLLYEQYF; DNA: TGTGCCAGCAGTTACCTTCTCTACGAGCAGTACTTC
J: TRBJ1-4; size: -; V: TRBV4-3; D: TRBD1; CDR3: CASSHRAGGFATNEKLFF; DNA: TGCGCCAGCAGCCATCGGGCAGGGGGTTTTGCAACTAATGAAAAACTGTTTTTT
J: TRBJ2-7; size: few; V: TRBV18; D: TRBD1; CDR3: CASSSTGYEQYF; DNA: TGTGCCAGCTCATCGACAGGGTACGAGCAGTACTTC
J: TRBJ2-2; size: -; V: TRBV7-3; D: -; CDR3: CASSLGWGTGELFF; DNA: TGTGCCAGCAGCTTAGGTTGGGGAACCGGGGAGCTGTTTTTT
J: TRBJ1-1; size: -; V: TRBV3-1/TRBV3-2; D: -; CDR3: CASSATANTEAFF; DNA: TGTGCCAGCAGCGCTACCGCTAACACTGAAGCTTTCTTT
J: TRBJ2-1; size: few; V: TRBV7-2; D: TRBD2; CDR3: CASSLGRGGSYNEQFF; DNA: TGTGCCAGCAGCTTAGGTCGGGGGGGATCCTACAATGAGCAGTTCTTC
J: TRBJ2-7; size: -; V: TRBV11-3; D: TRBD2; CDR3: CASSLDRPVRGRGFPYEQYF; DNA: TGTGCCAGCAGCTTAGATCGGCCCGTCCGTGGGCGGGGGTTTCCCTACGAGCAGTACTTC
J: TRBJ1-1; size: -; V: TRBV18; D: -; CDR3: CASSPTAGRSTEAFF; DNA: TGTGCCAGCTCACCCACGGCAGGCAGGAGCACTGAAGCTTTCTTT
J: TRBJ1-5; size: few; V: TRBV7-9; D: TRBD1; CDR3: CASSEKGAQPQHF; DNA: TGTGCCAGCAGCGAGAAGGGGGCCCAGCCCCAGCATTTT
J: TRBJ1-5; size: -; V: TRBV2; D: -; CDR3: CASHLGGGQPQHF; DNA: TGTGCCAGCCATCTGGGGGGGGGTCAGCCCCAGCATTTT
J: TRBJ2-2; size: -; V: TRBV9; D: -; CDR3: CASSVEGSPSGELFF; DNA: TGTGCCAGCAGCGTAGAAGGTTCCCCCTCCGGGGAGCTGTTTTTT
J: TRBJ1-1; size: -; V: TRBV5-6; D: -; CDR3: CASSLRRTARNTEAFF; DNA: TGTGCCAGCAGCTTGCGCCGGACAGCCCGGAACACTGAAGCTTTCTTT
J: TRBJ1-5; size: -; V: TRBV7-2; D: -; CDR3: CASSLRDGGFQPQHF; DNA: TGTGCCAGCAGCCTCCGGGACGGGGGTTTTCAGCCCCAGCATTTT
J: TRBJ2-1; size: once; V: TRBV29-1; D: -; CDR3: CSVRGPNEQFF; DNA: TGCAGCGTTAGGGGACCCAATGAGCAGTTCTTC
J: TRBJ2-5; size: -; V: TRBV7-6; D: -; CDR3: CASSLEVVETQYF; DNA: TGTGCCAGCAGCTTAGAGGTAGTGGAGACCCAGTACTTC
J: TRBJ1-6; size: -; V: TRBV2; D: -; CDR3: CASSVGRPLNSPLHF; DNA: TGTGCCAGCAGTGTCGGTCGCCCACTTAATTCACCCCTCCACTTT
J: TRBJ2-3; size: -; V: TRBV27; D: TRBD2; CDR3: CASSRPKRDTPLAGGWVTDTQYF; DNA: TGTGCCAGCAGCCGACCGAAGAGGGACACTCCACTAGCGGGAGGCTGGGTCACAGATACGCAGTATTTT
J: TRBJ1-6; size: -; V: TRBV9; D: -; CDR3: CASSVGVSSYNSPLHF; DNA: TGTGCCAGCAGCGTAGGAGTAAGCTCCTATAATTCACCCCTCCACTTT
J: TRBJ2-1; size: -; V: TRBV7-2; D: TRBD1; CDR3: CASSPRQGSHYNEQFF; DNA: TGTGCCAGCAGCCCTCGACAGGGCTCCCACTACAATGAGCAGTTCTTC
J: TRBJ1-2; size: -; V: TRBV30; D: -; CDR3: CAWSGAGGYTF; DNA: TGTGCCTGGAGTGGGGCGGGTGGCTACACCTTC